This TCR beta chain was identified during a study of cytomegalovirus exposure and HLA in healthy donors. V lost 1 base and J lost 7; bases outside the gene matches: 6. In germline, CDR1 is SGHAT, CDR2 FQNNGV. The CDR3 is 16 amino acids. The PCR made use of 60 Vbeta and 13 Jbeta primers. The method was immunoSEQ multiplex PCR; TCRdb's version includes in-frame clones alone and lacks a portion of them. The sample has 150,000 to 200,000 clones; 80% are singletons. Study-wide results and limits: With high specificity and sensitivity, the classifier reportedly diagnosed cytomegalovirus status.

Comments on this clone: Its specificity is not known.

The origin of this receptor is a young man in good health and CMV-seropositive. The rearrangement uses TRBV11-2 and TRBJ2-1; TRBD2 matches 11 bases. Sequencing was done on a sample of PBMCs. CDR3 nucleotide sequence: TGTGCCAGCAGCTTAGTTCCGACTAGCGGGATAAATGAGCAGTTCTTC. Protein: CASSLVPTSGINEQFF.